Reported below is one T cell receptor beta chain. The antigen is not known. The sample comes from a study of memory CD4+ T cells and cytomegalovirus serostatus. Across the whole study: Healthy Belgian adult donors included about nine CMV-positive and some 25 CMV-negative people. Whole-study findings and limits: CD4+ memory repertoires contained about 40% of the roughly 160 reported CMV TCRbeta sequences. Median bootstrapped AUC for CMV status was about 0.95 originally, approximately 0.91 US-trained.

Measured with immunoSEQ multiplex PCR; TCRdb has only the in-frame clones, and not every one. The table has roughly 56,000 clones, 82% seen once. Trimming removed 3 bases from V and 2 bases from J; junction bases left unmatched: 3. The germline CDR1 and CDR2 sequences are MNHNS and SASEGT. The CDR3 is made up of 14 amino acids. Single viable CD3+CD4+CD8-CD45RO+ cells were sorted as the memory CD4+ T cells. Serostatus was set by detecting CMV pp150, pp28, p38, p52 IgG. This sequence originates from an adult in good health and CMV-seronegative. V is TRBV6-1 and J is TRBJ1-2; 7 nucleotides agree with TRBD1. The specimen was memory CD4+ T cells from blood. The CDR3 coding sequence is TGTGCCAGCAGTGAGACGACAGGGAACTATGGCTACACCTTC. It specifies CASSETTGNYGYTF.